This entry concerns a single T cell receptor beta chain. This entry comes from a study of blood T cell repertoires in COVID-19. Germline V gene data show CDR1 as SGHVS and CDR2 as FQNEAQ. This CDR3 has 14 residues. The V gene lost 1 base and the J gene lost 5 bases, with 11 bases spanning the gap. The repertoire was sequenced with immunoSEQ multiplex PCR; TCRdb's copy has only in-frame clones and lacks some. The sample includes about 42,000 clones, roughly nine tenths of them seen just once. The sequence came from a young man with active or convalescent COVID-19. The chain uses TRBV7-8 and TRBJ1-2; D may be TRBD1 (6 bases). Sequenced: peripheral blood. CDR3 bases: TGTGCCAGCAGCTTAGTCGGGACAAAATATGGCTACACCTTC. Its translation is CASSLVGTKYGYTF.